This T cell receptor beta chain was recorded in a study of blood T cells in healthy people across ages. Study conclusions and caveats: Fewer expanded clones and more diversity marked long-lived versus aged donors.

Every donor contributed around 10 milliliters of peripheral blood by blood draw. There are 14 residues in the CDR3. Unmatched junction bases numbered 5, after V lost 4 bases and J lost 3 bases. Germline assignment: CDR1 SGHRS and CDR2 YFSETQ. Turning to this clonotype: Its antigen is as yet unknown.

The use of a sample-barcoded 5' primer and a J-beta primer mix characterized a second PCR of roughly 6 to 11 cycles. TCRdb re-derived calls from the 5' RACE reads in MiXCR, one entry per CDR3 protein. The sample carries some 900,000 distinct CDR3 sequences, less than 35% recorded once. The gene calls are TRBV5-1 and TRBJ2-5; 8 positions agree with TRBD1. The sequencing sample was made of blood. The clonotype was recovered from an elderly woman in good health. The CDR3 DNA sequence: TGCGCCAGCAGCGTGGACAGGGACGAAGAGACCCAGTACTTC. Encoded protein: CASSVDRDEETQYF.